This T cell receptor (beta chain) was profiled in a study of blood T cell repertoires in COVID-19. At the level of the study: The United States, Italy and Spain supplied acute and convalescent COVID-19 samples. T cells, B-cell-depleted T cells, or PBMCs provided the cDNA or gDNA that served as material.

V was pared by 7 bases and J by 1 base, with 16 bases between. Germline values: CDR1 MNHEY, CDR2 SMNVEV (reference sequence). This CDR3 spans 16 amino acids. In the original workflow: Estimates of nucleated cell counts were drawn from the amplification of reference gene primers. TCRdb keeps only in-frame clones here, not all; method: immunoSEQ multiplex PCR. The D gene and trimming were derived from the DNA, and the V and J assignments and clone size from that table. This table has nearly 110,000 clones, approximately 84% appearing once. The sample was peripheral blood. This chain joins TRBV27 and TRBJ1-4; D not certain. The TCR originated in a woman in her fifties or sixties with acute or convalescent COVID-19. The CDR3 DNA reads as TGTGCCAGCACTCCTTCCGTACTCCGAACTAATGAAAAACTGTTTTTT. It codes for CASTPSVLRTNEKLFF.